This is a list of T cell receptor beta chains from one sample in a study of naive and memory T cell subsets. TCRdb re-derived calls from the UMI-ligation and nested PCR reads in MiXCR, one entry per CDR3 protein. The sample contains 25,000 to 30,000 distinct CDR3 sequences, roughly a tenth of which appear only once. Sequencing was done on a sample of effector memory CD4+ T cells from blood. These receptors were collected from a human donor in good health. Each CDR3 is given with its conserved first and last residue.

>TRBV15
CATSRFAAPLNEQFF
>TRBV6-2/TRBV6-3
CASNYQGATEAFF
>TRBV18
CASSQQRANVLTF
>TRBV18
CASSPRQGGTEAFF
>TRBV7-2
CASSLSGVEQFF
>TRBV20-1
CSAALPQGAWGETQYF
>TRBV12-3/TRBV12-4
CASSFNTGGPDTQYF
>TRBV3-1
CASSQDAPTDTQYF
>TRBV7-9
CASRSGTSGSGEQFF
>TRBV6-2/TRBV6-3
CASRQADRNTEAFF
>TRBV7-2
CASSPQWMAGANVLTF
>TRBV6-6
CASSQGDRQNSPLHF
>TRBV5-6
CASSLLQPAYEQYF
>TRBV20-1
CSAPGTGNQPQHF
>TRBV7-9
CASSLVGQGSRDTQYF
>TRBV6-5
CASRYQGGTEAFF
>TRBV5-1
CASSRSGTGGQPQHF
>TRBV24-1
CATSDHPGRGNRNQPQHF
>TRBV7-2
CASAGHRGLDSPLHF
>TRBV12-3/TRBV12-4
CASRPDRAGANVLTF
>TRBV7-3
CASSLRYSDGDTQYF
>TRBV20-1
CSARGDLRNEKLFF
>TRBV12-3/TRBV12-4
CASSQRVYNEQFF
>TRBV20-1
CSAPGLGPNQPQHF
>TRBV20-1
CSAPPRSGRYQETQYF
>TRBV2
CASRDGGGQSGGSPLHF
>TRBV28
CASSLDGGPSKTQYF
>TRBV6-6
CASSYSGGAGSNQPQHF
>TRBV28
CASGDITGGYEQYF
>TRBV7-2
CASSEGGTTASYEQYF
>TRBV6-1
CASMVQRLETQYF
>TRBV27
CASSPTAWATDTQYF
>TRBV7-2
CASSLGQPYEQYF
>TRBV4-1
CASRVVHTEALTGAFF
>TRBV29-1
CSSQARDRGTTEAFF
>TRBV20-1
CSAQGSGGQTYEQYF
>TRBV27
CASTGTSTDTQYF
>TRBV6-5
CASRRVAGQDYEQYF
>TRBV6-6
CASSYSRGGNEKLFF
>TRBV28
CASSPDTGGAGTEAFF
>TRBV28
CASSGWVNTEAFF
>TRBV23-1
CASSQSKTDRRQETQYF
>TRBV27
CASRRERTGEAFF
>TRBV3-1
CASSRGSSGYEQYF
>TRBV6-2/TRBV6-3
CASKSDRTNQPQHF
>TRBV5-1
CASSPGTSFVDTQYF
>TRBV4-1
CASSHHTRQGKSSGANVLTF
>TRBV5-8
CASSLYGGYTF
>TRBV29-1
CSVDKGGRNTQYF
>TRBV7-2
CASSLSGGPNIQYF
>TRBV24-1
CATSDSPRQGGNYGYTF
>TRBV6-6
CASSFQGDTEAFF
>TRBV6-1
CASRRAYEQYF